This record concerns one T cell receptor (beta chain) sequence. The entry originates in a study of chronic HIV infection and antiretroviral therapy. TCRdb re-analysed the 5' RACE reads in MiXCR, keeping a single row per CDR3 protein. In the table there are roughly 39,000 distinct CDR3 sequences, approximately 7.4% of which are singletons. The CDR3 runs 9 residues. Trimming shortened V by 7 bases and J by 13 bases, and 11 bases separated the two germline ends. The sequence was collected from an adult who had HIV and had not received antiretroviral therapy, or was an uninfected healthy control (not recorded which). Input material: peripheral blood. V and J are TRBV12-3 or TRBV12-4 and TRBJ2-7; D is perhaps TRBD1 (5 bases). The CDR3 DNA is TGTGCCAGCATCTCAGGGTGCTACTTC. This codes for CASISGCYF.